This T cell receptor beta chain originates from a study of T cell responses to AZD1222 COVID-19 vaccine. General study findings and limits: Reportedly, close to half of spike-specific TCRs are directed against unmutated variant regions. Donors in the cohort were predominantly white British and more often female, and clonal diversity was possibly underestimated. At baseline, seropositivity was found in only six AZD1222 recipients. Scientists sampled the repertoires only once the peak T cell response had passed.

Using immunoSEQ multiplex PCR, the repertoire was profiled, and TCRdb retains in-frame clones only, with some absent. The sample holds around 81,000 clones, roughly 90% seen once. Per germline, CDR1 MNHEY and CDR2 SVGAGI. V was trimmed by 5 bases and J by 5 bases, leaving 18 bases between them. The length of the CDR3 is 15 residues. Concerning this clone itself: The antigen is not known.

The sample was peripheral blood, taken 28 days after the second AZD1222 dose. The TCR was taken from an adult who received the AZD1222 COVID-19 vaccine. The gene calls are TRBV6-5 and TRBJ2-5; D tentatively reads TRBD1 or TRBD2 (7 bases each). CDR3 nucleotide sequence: TGTGCCAGCAGTCCGCTGGGAGGGGGCTTGGAGACCCAGTACTTC. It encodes CASSPLGGGLETQYF.